In this sample, the clone carrying this TCR beta chain turned up a few times. Its antigen is currently unknown. This sample was included in a study of identical twins. Points from the study as a whole: Where beta out-of-frame sequences were concerned, excess twin sharing was weaker. Fewer insertions were carried by abundant cord blood beta clonotypes, but none was seen in memory repertoires.

This CDR3 spans 16 amino acids. CDR1 is ENHRY and CDR2 is SYGVKD in the germline V gene. V trimming: 3 bases; J trimming: 2 bases; junction bases outside the gene matches: 7. Carrying unique molecular identifiers, the cDNA also gained a universal primer site through template switching. Using its own MiXCR run on the 5' RACE reads, TCRdb lists one record per CDR3 protein. The data show about 890,000 distinct CDR3 sequences, around 12% seen once. The same data also went into a second study, on yellow fever vaccine responses in identical twins.

This TCR derives from a woman aged 18 to 35 in good health. Sequenced: PBMCs. The chain joins TRBV10-3 to TRBJ2-1; 7 bases are a match to TRBD2. The CDR3 DNA follows: TGTGCCATCAGTGAATCGGGACTACCTCCCTACAATGAGCAGTTCTTC. Amino acids: CAISESGLPPYNEQFF.